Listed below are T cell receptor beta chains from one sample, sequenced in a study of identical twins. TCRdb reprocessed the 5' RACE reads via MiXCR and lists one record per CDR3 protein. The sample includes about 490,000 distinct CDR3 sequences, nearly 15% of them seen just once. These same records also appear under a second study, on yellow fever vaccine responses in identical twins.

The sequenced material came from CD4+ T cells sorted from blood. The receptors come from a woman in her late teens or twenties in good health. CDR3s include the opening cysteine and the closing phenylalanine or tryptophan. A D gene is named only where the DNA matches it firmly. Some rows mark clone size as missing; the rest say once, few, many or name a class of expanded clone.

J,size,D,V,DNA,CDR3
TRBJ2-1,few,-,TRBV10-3,TGTGCCATCAGTCCGGGGCAAGGGGCGTTCTTC,CAISPGQGAFF
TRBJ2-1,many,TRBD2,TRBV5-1,TGCGCCAGCAGCTCGGCTAGCGGTTACAATGAGCAGTTCTTC,CASSSASGYNEQFF
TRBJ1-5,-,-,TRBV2,TGTGCCAGCAAAGTTACGGCGACCCACGGCAATCAGCCCCAGCATTTT,CASKVTATHGNQPQHF
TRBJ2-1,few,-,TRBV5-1,TGCGCCAGCAGCTTGATCCGGGCCTCCTACAATGAGCAGTTCTTC,CASSLIRASYNEQFF
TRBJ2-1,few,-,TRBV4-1,TGCGCCAGCAGCCAAGAAGGAAGGGATAGGTGGAATGAGCAGTTCTTC,CASSQEGRDRWNEQFF
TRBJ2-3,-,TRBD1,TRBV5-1,TGCGCCAGCAGCCGGGACAGGGCGGATACGCAGTATTTT,CASSRDRADTQYF
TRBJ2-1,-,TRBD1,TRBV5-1,TGCGCCAGCAGCTCTGGACAGGGACGGCCGGAGCAGTTCTTC,CASSSGQGRPEQFF
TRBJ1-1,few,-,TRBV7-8,TGTGCCAGCAGCTTAGAGGAGGGGAGGAACACTGAAGCTTTCTTT,CASSLEEGRNTEAFF
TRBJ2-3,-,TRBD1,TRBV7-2,TGTGCCAGCAGCTTAAAGGACAGGCCCCTCAACACAGATACGCAGTATTTT,CASSLKDRPLNTDTQYF
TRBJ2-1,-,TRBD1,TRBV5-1,TGCGCCAGCAGCTGGGACAGCTATTACAATGAGCAGTTCTTC,CASSWDSYYNEQFF
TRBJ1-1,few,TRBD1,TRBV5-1,TGCGCCAGCAGCTTGGACAGACAGGGGTTGAACACTGAAGCTTTCTTT,CASSLDRQGLNTEAFF
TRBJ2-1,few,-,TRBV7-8,TGTGCCAGCAGCTCCATTCTAGACGTGGGCTACAATGAGCAGTTCTTC,CASSSILDVGYNEQFF
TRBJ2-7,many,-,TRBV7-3,TGTGCCAGCAGCCCCGAGAGGGGACCTTCCTACGAGCAGTACTTC,CASSPERGPSYEQYF
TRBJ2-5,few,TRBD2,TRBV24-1,TGTGCCACCGGGGGGGGGGTACAAGAGACCCAGTACTTC,CATGGGVQETQYF
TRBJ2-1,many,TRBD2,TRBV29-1,TGCAGCCACCAGGGCGGACTAGCGGGAGTTGAGCAGTTCTTC,CSHQGGLAGVEQFF
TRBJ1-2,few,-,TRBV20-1,TGCAGTGCTACGAACTATGGCTACACCTTC,CSATNYGYTF
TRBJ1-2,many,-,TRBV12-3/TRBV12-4,TGTGCCAGCAGTTTATTAGCAGGGGACTATGGCTACACCTTC,CASSLLAGDYGYTF
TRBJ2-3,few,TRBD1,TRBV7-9,TGTGCCATCGAGACAGGGGGTACCGCAGATACGCAGTATTTT,CAIETGGTADTQYF
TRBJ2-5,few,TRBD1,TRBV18,TGTGCCAGCTCGCCTTACAGGGGGCGCGAGGAGACCCAGTACTTC,CASSPYRGREETQYF
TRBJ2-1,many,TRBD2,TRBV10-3,TGTGCCATCACCACGACTAGCGGGGGGGCCTACAATGAGCAGTTCTTC,CAITTTSGGAYNEQFF
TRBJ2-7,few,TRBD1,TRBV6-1,TGTGCCAGCAGTGAAGCTTGGGACAGGGACTACGAGCAGTACTTC,CASSEAWDRDYEQYF
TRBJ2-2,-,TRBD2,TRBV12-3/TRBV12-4,TGTGCCAGCAGTCACGGGGGGGACACCGGGGAGCTGTTTTTT,CASSHGGDTGELFF
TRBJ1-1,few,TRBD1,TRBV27,TGTGCCAGCAGGGAGGACAGGAGGGTCGCTGAAGCTTTCTTT,CASREDRRVAEAFF
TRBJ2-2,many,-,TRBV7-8,TGTGCCAGCAGCTGGGGCGGAACCACCGGGGAGCTGTTTTTT,CASSWGGTTGELFF
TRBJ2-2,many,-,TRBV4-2,TGTGCCAGCAGCCAGCAAGGGACGGCGAACACCGGGGAGCTGTTTTTT,CASSQQGTANTGELFF
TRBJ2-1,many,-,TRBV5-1,TGCGCCAGCAGCTTGGGGACCCAATCCTACAATGAGCAGTTCTTC,CASSLGTQSYNEQFF
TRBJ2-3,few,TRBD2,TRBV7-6,TGTGCCAGCAGCTTAGAACTGTTTGGCGGCGGGAGGGGAGATACGCAGTATTTT,CASSLELFGGGRGDTQYF
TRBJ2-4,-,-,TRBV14,TGTGCCAGCCAAGGGGCCCTAGCCAAAAACATTCAGTACTTC,CASQGALAKNIQYF
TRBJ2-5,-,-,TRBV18,TGTGCCAGCTCACCTTCGAGAGACCAAGAGACCCAGTACTTC,CASSPSRDQETQYF
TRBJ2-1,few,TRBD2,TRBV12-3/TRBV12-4,TGTGCCAGCACCAAGAAGGGACTAGAGTACAATGAGCAGTTCTTC,CASTKKGLEYNEQFF
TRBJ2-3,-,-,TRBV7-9,TGTGCCAGCAGCTTTCCAGGCCGTTTAGGCACAGATACGCAGTATTTT,CASSFPGRLGTDTQYF